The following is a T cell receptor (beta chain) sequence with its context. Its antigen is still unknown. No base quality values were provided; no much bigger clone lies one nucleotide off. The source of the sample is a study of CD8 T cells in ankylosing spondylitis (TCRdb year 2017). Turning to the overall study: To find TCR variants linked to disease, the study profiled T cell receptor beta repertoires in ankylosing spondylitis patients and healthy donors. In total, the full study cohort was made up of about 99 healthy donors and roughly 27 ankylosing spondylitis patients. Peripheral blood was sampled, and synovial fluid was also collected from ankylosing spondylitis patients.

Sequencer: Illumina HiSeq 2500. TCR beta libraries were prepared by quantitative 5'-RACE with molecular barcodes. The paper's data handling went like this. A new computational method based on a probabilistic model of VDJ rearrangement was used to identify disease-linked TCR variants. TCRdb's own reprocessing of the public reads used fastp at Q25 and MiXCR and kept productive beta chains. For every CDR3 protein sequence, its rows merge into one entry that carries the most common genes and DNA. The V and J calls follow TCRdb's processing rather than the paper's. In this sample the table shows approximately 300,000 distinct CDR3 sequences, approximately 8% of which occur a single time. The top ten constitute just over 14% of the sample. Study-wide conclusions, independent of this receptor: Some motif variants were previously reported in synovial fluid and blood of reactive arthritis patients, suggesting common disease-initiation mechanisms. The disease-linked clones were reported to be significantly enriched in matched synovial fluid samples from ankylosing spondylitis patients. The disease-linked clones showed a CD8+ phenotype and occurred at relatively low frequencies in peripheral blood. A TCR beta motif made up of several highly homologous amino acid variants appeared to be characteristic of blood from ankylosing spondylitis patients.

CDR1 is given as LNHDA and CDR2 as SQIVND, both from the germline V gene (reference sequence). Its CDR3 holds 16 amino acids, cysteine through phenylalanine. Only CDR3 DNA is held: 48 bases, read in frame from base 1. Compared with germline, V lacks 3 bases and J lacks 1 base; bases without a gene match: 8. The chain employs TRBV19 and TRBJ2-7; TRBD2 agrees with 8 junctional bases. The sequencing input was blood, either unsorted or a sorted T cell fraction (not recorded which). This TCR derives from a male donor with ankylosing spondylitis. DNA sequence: TGTGCCAGTAGTATGACGGGGGGGATTCAATCCTACGAGCAGTACTTC. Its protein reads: CASSMTGGIQSYEQYF.